The rows below give T cell receptor beta chains drawn from one sample of a study of quantifying T cell responses using KT2 cells. TCRdb independently ran MiXCR on the UMI-ligation and nested PCR reads; one entry per CDR3 protein. The sample shows just under 50,000 distinct CDR3 sequences, under 14% of them seen only once. The sample was PBMCs spiked with cells of the T cell clone KT2. These receptors all come from a human donor. CDR3s include the opening cysteine and the closing phenylalanine or tryptophan. The D gene is left open where the match is weak. Part of the rows lack a size; the others show once, few, many or a class for expanded clones.

>TRBJ2-4|-|TRBV20-1|-
TGCAGTGCTACGGGACACGGGAAGAAAAACATTCAGTACTTC
CSATGHGKKNIQYF
>TRBJ2-5|-|TRBV29-1|-
TGCAGCGTTGAAGGGACTCAGTACCAAGAGACCCAGTACTTC
CSVEGTQYQETQYF
>TRBJ1-5|-|TRBV3-1|few
TGTGCCAGCAGCCCGGGGGGGCTGGCTAGCAATCAGCCCCAGCATTTT
CASSPGGLASNQPQHF
>TRBJ2-5|-|TRBV5-4|-
TGTGCCAGCAGCTCTGGGCAGGGAAGGGAGACCCAGTACTTC
CASSSGQGRETQYF
>TRBJ1-2|TRBD1|TRBV6-2/TRBV6-3|-
TGTGCCAGCAACGATATGGGATTCCGGGACAGACTAATAGCTAACTATGGCTACACCTTC
CASNDMGFRDRLIANYGYTF
>TRBJ1-5|-|TRBV10-1|many
TGCGCCAGCAGGGAAAGGGGAGACCAGCCCCAGCATTTT
CASRERGDQPQHF
>TRBJ2-1|-|TRBV4-1|-
TGCGCCAGCAGCCGACCTTCGACCGAATACAATGAGCAGTTCTTC
CASSRPSTEYNEQFF
>TRBJ2-3|-|TRBV28|-
TGTGCCAGCAGTTTAGGGGCCAGAGCAGATACGCAGTATTTT
CASSLGARADTQYF
>TRBJ2-7|TRBD2|TRBV10-3|few
TGTGCCACCCAGAGCGGGAGGGCCGGTTACGAGCAGTACTTC
CATQSGRAGYEQYF
>TRBJ2-2|-|TRBV5-1|-
TGCGCCAGCAGCCTGAGCGACACCGGGGAGCTGTTTTTT
CASSLSDTGELFF
>TRBJ2-7|-|TRBV7-2|many
TGTGCCAGCAGCTTCGAGGGTTTAACCTACGAGCAGTACTTC
CASSFEGLTYEQYF
>TRBJ2-5|-|TRBV5-6|few
TGTGCCAGCAGCTCGATTGGGGACCGCCGGCGGGAGACCCAGTACTTC
CASSSIGDRRRETQYF
>TRBJ1-6|-|TRBV6-1|few
TGTGCCAGTTCAGGAACCTACAGGAATTCACCCCTCCACTTT
CASSGTYRNSPLHF
>TRBJ2-2|TRBD2|TRBV20-1|few
TGCAGTGCTAGAGGCAATAGCGGGGGGAACGGGGAGCTGTTTTTT
CSARGNSGGNGELFF
>TRBJ1-1|TRBD1|TRBV20-1|-
TGCAGTGCTCACAGGGGGTCGAACACTGAAGCTTTCTTT
CSAHRGSNTEAFF
>TRBJ1-6|-|TRBV3-1|few
TGTGCCAGCAGCCAAGTGGACTCCTATAATTCACCCCTCCACTTT
CASSQVDSYNSPLHF
>TRBJ2-6|-|TRBV5-1|-
TGCGCCAGCAGCTTGTCTGAAAGCTCTGGGGCCAACGTCCTGACTTTC
CASSLSESSGANVLTF
>TRBJ2-1|TRBD2|TRBV30|-
TGTGCCTGGATTCGGTGGCAGGGCGGCGGGGGGCAGTTCTTC
CAWIRWQGGGGQFF
>TRBJ2-1|-|TRBV6-1|-
TGTGCCAGCTCACTACCCTCAGCTGAGCAGTTCTTC
CASSLPSAEQFF
>TRBJ2-1|-|TRBV11-2|-
TGTGCCAGCAGCCCGACCTCCAATCGGAAGTTCTTC
CASSPTSNRKFF
>TRBJ2-5|-|TRBV24-1|few
TGTGCCACCAGTGATACTAGGACCCGGTACCAAGAGACCCAGTACTTC
CATSDTRTRYQETQYF
>TRBJ2-1|TRBD1|TRBV29-1|few
TGCAGCGTTGCCGGGACAGGGAACTACAATGAGCAGTTCTTC
CSVAGTGNYNEQFF
>TRBJ2-7|TRBD1|TRBV3-1|few
TGTGCCAGCAGCCTCGTACAGGGGAAACCCTACGAGCAGTACTTC
CASSLVQGKPYEQYF
>TRBJ2-1|TRBD1|TRBV6-4|many
TGTGCCAGCAGTGATTCGACAGGGGGCTATGGTGAGCAGTTCTTC
CASSDSTGGYGEQFF
>TRBJ1-5|TRBD1|TRBV6-1|-
TGTGCCAGCAGGCCCGACAGGGCCAGCAATCAGCCCCAGCATTTT
CASRPDRASNQPQHF
>TRBJ1-6|-|TRBV27|few
TGTGCCAGCAGTTTGACTTCTAATTCACCCCTCCACTTT
CASSLTSNSPLHF
>TRBJ2-3|-|TRBV20-1|many
TGCAGTGCTACCTCCACAGATACGCAGTATTTT
CSATSTDTQYF
>TRBJ1-3|-|TRBV7-9|few
TGTGCCAGCAGAACTCACGGACAGAGCTCTGGAAACACCATATATTTT
CASRTHGQSSGNTIYF
>TRBJ2-2|-|TRBV7-9|many
TGTGCCAGCAGTTTTGATTCAGCGAACACCGGGGAGCTGTTTTTT
CASSFDSANTGELFF
>TRBJ2-1|TRBD2|TRBV20-1|many
TGCAGTGCCGAGGGGCTAGCGGGGGGGCAACGGTACAATGAGCAGTTCTTC
CSAEGLAGGQRYNEQFF
>TRBJ2-5|-|TRBV20-1|few
TGCAGTGCTAGAGCCGGGGTATCGGCACAAGAGACCCAGTACTTC
CSARAGVSAQETQYF
>TRBJ1-1|TRBD1|TRBV14|-
TGTGCCAGCAGCCCGAGGTACAGGGGCGACACTGAAGCTTTCTTT
CASSPRYRGDTEAFF
>TRBJ1-3|-|TRBV10-2|-
TGCGCCAGCAGTGAGTCGCCGGGACTTGGAAACACCATATATTTT
CASSESPGLGNTIYF
>TRBJ2-7|-|TRBV18|-
TGTGCCAGCTCGCCCGCTAAGGGGGGGCCGAGCACCTACGAGCAGTACTTC
CASSPAKGGPSTYEQYF
>TRBJ1-6|-|TRBV18|few
TGTGCCAGCTCACCAGGGGCCTCCTATAATTCACCCCTCCACTTT
CASSPGASYNSPLHF
>TRBJ2-2|TRBD2|TRBV3-1|many
TGTGCCAGCAGCCAAGATGCTAGCGGGAGCGGGGAGCTGTTTTTT
CASSQDASGSGELFF
>TRBJ2-1|TRBD2|TRBV20-1|few
TGCAGTGCTAACCCTAGCGGGAGCTCCTACAATGAGCAGTTCTTC
CSANPSGSSYNEQFF
>TRBJ1-6|-|TRBV5-6|few
TGTGCCAGCAGCTTCGGTCAGGCCCTCCTCCACTTT
CASSFGQALLHF
>TRBJ2-3|-|TRBV12-3/TRBV12-4|many
TGTGCCAGCAGTTTAAATACGGCAGATACGCAGTATTTT
CASSLNTADTQYF
>TRBJ2-1|-|TRBV5-4|few
TGTGCCAGCAGCTTGGGCGTGTGGAATGAGCAGTTCTTC
CASSLGVWNEQFF
>TRBJ2-3|-|TRBV29-1|-
TGCAGCGTTGCCGACATTGATACGCAGTATTTT
CSVADIDTQYF
>TRBJ1-1|-|TRBV3-1|-
TGTGCCAGCAGCTATGTGGTGGGTCCGGCCACTGAAGCTTTCTTT
CASSYVVGPATEAFF
>TRBJ1-2|-|TRBV7-2|few
TGTGCCAGCAGCTCCGCGTATGGCTACACCTTC
CASSSAYGYTF
>TRBJ2-1|TRBD2|TRBV14|many
TGTGCCAGCAGCCCCCGGACTAGCCCCTACAATGAGCAGTTCTTC
CASSPRTSPYNEQFF
>TRBJ2-2|TRBD2|TRBV7-2|many
TGTGCCAGCAGCTTAATCAGCGGGGGGGCGGACGGGGAGCTGTTTTTT
CASSLISGGADGELFF
>TRBJ2-3|-|TRBV29-1|many
TGCAGCGCCGGGTGGCGTGCGGCAGATACGCAGTATTTT
CSAGWRAADTQYF
>TRBJ1-5|-|TRBV10-3|-
TGTGCCATCACGTCCCATTCCCGTATCCGACAGGCCCTCAATCAGCCCCAGCATTTT
CAITSHSRIRQALNQPQHF
>TRBJ1-1|-|TRBV5-1|-
TGCGCCAGCAGCTTGGGACACTTGAACACTGAAGCTTTCTTT
CASSLGHLNTEAFF
>TRBJ2-7|-|TRBV21-1|-
TGTGCCAGCAGCGAAAGAACCGACGACAGGGGGCAGTGCGAGCAGTACTTC
CASSERTDDRGQCEQYF
>TRBJ2-7|TRBD1|TRBV5-4|many
TGTGCCAGCAGCTCAGGACAGGGGGCGTCCTACGAGCAGTACTTC
CASSSGQGASYEQYF
>TRBJ2-4|-|TRBV20-1|few
TGCAGTGCTAGTAGGAGATTGGCCAAAAACATTCAGTACTTC
CSASRRLAKNIQYF
>TRBJ1-5|-|TRBV6-5|few
TGTGCCAGCAGCACGCCTAGGGAATACAATCAGCCCCAGCATTTT
CASSTPREYNQPQHF
>TRBJ2-4|-|TRBV12-5|many
TGTGCTAGTGGTTTGTTTAAGGAGCACTTC
CASGLFKEHF
>TRBJ2-1|-|TRBV21-1|-
TGTGCCAGCAGCACTAGCTGGCGATACTCGGGTTACAGTGAGCAGTTCTTC
CASSTSWRYSGYSEQFF
>TRBJ2-6|-|TRBV20-1|few
TGCAGTGCTAGAGGTGGTGTTACTGGGGCCAACGTCCTGACTTTC
CSARGGVTGANVLTF
>TRBJ2-5|-|TRBV20-1|few
TGCAGTGCTAGGCCCAGGGTAGTAGAGACCCAGTACTTC
CSARPRVVETQYF
>TRBJ2-7|-|TRBV2|-
TGTGCCAGCAGGGAAGACATGATTGTTTTC
CASREDMIVF
>TRBJ2-2|-|TRBV10-1|many
TGCGCCAGCAGTGAGCTGGGCTCCGGGGACACCGGGGAGCTGTTTTTT
CASSELGSGDTGELFF
>TRBJ2-2|-|TRBV4-2|many
TGTGCCAGCAGCCAAGCGAGGGGGAACACCGGGGAGCTGTTTTTT
CASSQARGNTGELFF
>TRBJ1-2|-|TRBV12-3/TRBV12-4|many
TGTGCCAGCAGCTCCACCAGGACAGTTCGAAACTATGGCTACACCTTC
CASSSTRTVRNYGYTF